This entry concerns a single T cell receptor (beta chain). Across fewer than 25 US areas, participants ranged in age from 18 to 89 years. The entry originates in a study of blood T cell repertoires in COVID-19. Generated by immunoSEQ multiplex PCR, the TCRdb table keeps only in-frame clones and is missing some. This table holds a few hundred thousand clones, 86% found once. J was trimmed by 3 bases and V by 2 bases; bases with no gene match: 4. The CDR3 runs 16 residues. Per germline, CDR1 SNHLY and CDR2 FYNNEI. The TCR was taken from a woman aged 18-29 years who had recovered from COVID-19. The sequenced material came from PBMCs or T cells enriched from blood (not recorded which). The chain recombines TRBV2 with TRBJ2-2, with 9 positions matching TRBD2. CDR3 amino acids: CASSELAGRYTGELFF. CDR3 in DNA: TGTGCCAGCAGTGAACTAGCGGGGCGATACACCGGGGAGCTGTTTTTT.